These 6 T cell receptor beta chains share one sample of origin, sequenced in a study of early T cells in non-severe SARS-CoV-2 infection. TCRdb itself ran the 5' RACE reads through MiXCR, one entry per CDR3 protein. The table shows about 48,000 distinct CDR3 sequences, with around 9.5% occurring only once. Sequencing was performed on whole blood. Source of these receptors: an adult who was a healthcare worker with PCR-confirmed SARS-CoV-2 infection or an uninfected control (not recorded which).

The chain employs TRBV7-9 and TRBJ2-3; 8 nucleotides agree with TRBD1. The germline V gene encodes CDR1 SEHNR and CDR2 FQNEAQ (reference sequence). CDR3 size: 15 residues. Trimming at V came to 5 bases and at J to 0 bases, leaving 4 bases not matched to a gene. The CDR3 reads CASSPRQGSTDTQYF. CDR3 bases: TGTGCCAGCAGCCCCAGACAGGGGAGCACAGATACGCAGTATTTT.

This clonotype was counted a few times. The genes are TRBV2 and TRBJ2-5; D possibly corresponds to TRBD1 (5 bases). V lost 0 bases and J 0 bases, leaving 5 bases between the germline ends. The CDR3 is 14 amino acids. Germline loops: CDR1 SNHLY, CDR2 FYNNEI. CDR3 protein: CASSEAGDQETQYF. The CDR3 DNA is TGTGCCAGCAGTGAAGCAGGGGACCAAGAGACCCAGTACTTC.

This clonotype was seen ten or more times. The rearrangement links TRBV6-2 or TRBV6-3 to TRBJ1-1; no reliable D call. CDR1 MNHEY and CDR2 SVGEGT come from the germline V gene. Trimming took 2 bases from V and 1 from J, leaving 8 bases between them. This CDR3 is built from 14 residues. Here the CDR3 DNA reads TGTGCCAGCAGTTACGCCCGACAGAACACTGAAGCTTTCTTT. This translates into CASSYARQNTEAFF.

At least ten counts were recorded for this clonotype. The chain uses TRBV2 and TRBJ2-2; no reliable D call. V gave up 3 bases and J gave up 4 bases, with 6 bases separating them. Germline V gene lookup returns CDR1 SNHLY and CDR2 FYNNEI. The CDR3 contains 13 residues. In nucleotides, the CDR3 is TGTGCCAGCAGTGAGGTTATCACCGGGGAGCTGTTTTTT. Its translation: CASSEVITGELFF.

This rearrangement joins TRBV12-5 to TRBJ2-3; D is perhaps TRBD2 (7 bases). V was pared by 0 bases and J by 1 base, with 23 bases between. Germline loops: CDR1 LGHNT, CDR2 FRNRAP. The CDR3 is 20 residues long. The CDR3 spells CASGLVGGGLLSSRTDTQYF. The CDR3 coding sequence is TGTGCTAGTGGTTTGGTAGGCGGGGGCCTCCTATCTTCGCGCACAGATACGCAGTATTTT.

The CDR3 region has the DNA TGCAGTGCTACGACGGACAGCAAAGAGACCCAGTACTTC. It codes for CSATTDSKETQYF. The chain uses TRBV20-1 and TRBJ2-5; the D gene is possibly TRBD1 (6 bases). Germline CDR1 and CDR2: DFQATT and SNEGSKA (reference sequence). Trimming left V 4 bases short and J 3 bases short, with 12 bases between. This CDR3 has 13 residues.